This T cell receptor (beta chain) was obtained from a study of blood T cell repertoires in COVID-19. Study-wide context: In each case, the material was cDNA or gDNA derived from T cells, B-cell-depleted T cells, or PBMCs.

The CDR3 has 12 amino acids. Germline V gives CDR1 SGHDN, CDR2 FVKESK. The V end lost 5 bases, the J end lost 11 bases, and 15 bases lay between the germline ends. In the authors' workflow: Scientists estimated how many nucleated cells there were by amplifying reference gene primers. The assay was immunoSEQ multiplex PCR, and TCRdb's table has in-frame clones only and misses some. Clone size and the V and J calls come from that table; the DNA yielded D and trimming. The sample lists 64,000 or so clones, about 86% occurring once. Sequenced input: peripheral blood. This receptor was obtained from a man aged 35-49 years with acute or convalescent COVID-19. The V and J genes are TRBV14 and TRBJ1-1; D gene uncertain. CDR3 bases: TGTGCCAGCAGCAACTCGGGAGCCGGGGCTTTCTTT. Translating it yields CASSNSGAGAFF. Based on the CDR3 plus reference TRBV14 and TRBJ1-1, the full variable domain is EAGVTQFPSHSVIEKGQTVTLRCDPISGHDNLYWYRRVMGKEIKFLLHFVKESKQDESGMPNNRFLAERTGGTYSTLKVQPAELEDSGVYFCASSNSGAGAFFGQGTRLTVV.